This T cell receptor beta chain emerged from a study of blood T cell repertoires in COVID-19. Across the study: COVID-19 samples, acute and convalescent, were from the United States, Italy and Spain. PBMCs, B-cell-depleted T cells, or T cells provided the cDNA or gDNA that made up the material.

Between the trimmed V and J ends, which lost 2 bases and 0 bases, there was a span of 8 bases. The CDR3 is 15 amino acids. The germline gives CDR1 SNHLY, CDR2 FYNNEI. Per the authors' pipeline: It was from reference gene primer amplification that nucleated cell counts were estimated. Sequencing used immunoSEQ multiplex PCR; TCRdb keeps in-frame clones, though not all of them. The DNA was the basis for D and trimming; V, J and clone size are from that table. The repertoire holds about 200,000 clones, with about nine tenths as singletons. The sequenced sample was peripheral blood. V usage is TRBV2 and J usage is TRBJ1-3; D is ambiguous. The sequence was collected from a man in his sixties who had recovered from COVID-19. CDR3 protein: CASSEQAHSGNTIYF. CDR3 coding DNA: TGTGCCAGCAGTGAACAAGCCCACTCTGGAAACACCATATATTTT.